This passage covers 3 T cell receptor beta chains from one sample sequenced in a study of blood T cell repertoires in COVID-19. This table comes from immunoSEQ multiplex PCR, and its TCRdb copy is limited to in-frame clones, with some not included. The data show 80,000 to 100,000 clones, 82% seen once. Sequenced input: peripheral blood. The source of these receptors is a man between 65 and 85 years old with active or convalescent COVID-19.

The chain joins TRBV27 to TRBJ2-3, with 11 bases fitting TRBD2. The V gene's germline CDR1 is MNHEY and CDR2 SMNVEV (reference sequence). V shed 5 bases and J 0 bases; nucleotides not matched to a gene: 4. This CDR3 region has 16 residues. The CDR3 region has the DNA TGTGCCAGCAGTCTAGCGGGGGGATATAGCACAGATACGCAGTATTTT. Encoded protein: CASSLAGGYSTDTQYF.

The V and J genes are TRBV12-5 and TRBJ2-3; TRBD1 matches at 12 bases. CDR1 and CDR2 (germline): LGHNT, FRNRAP. The V and J ends lost 3 bases and 3 bases, in that order; junction bases with no gene match: 7. The CDR3 totals 17 residues. CDR3 sequence reads: CASGFGTGGTGTDTQYF. As DNA, the CDR3 is TGTGCTAGTGGTTTCGGGACAGGGGGCACGGGAACAGATACGCAGTATTTT. The complete variable domain, with remaining parts taken from reference TRBV12-5 and TRBJ2-3, reads DARVTQTPRHKVTEMGQEVTMRCQPILGHNTVFWYRQTMMQGLELLAYFRNRAPLDDSGMPKDRFSAEMPDATLATLKIQPSEPRDSAVYFCASGFGTGGTGTDTQYFGPGTRLTVL.

V usage is TRBV24-1 and J usage is TRBJ2-5, with a tentative D call TRBD1 (5 bases). This CDR3 has 13 amino acids. Germline lookup yields CDR1 KGHDR and CDR2 SFDVKD. Trimming stripped 6 bases from V and 1 base from J, with 8 bases between. The CDR3 protein is CATSHRTQETQYF. Written as DNA, the CDR3 is TGTGCCACCAGTCACAGGACCCAAGAGACCCAGTACTTC.